The 9 T cell receptor beta chains below all came from one sample that was sequenced in a study of T-cell reconstitution after alpha-beta-depleted transplantation in children. Preparing the TCRbeta library involved the use of unique molecular identifiers. A single record per CDR3 protein comes from TCRdb applying MiXCR to the PCR reads. Seen here are approximately 650,000 distinct CDR3 sequences, around 14% observed once, and the top ten hold around 0.76%. The sample was PBMCs, taken before TCRalphabeta/CD19-depleted stem cell transplant. These receptors all stem from a girl aged 2 to 10 with congenital amegakaryocytic thrombocytopenia, due to receive a stem cell transplant.

At least ten counts were recorded for this clonotype. The gene calls are TRBV30 and TRBJ2-4; D possibly uses TRBD1 or TRBD2 (6 bases each). V gave up 3 bases and J gave up 6 bases, with 15 bases separating them. The CDR3 is 14 residues long. Germline assignment: CDR1 GTSNPN and CDR2 SVGIG (reference sequence). CDR3 region: CAWSPVGGGNIQYF. Here the CDR3 DNA reads TGTGCCTGGAGCCCAGTAGGAGGGGGAAACATTCAGTACTTC.

The chain employs TRBV20-1 and TRBJ2-2; D is uncertain. Deletions cut 3 bases from V and 3 bases from J, with 11 bases between. Germline V CDR1 and CDR2: DFQATT, SNEGSKA (reference sequence). This CDR3 has 14 residues. Here the CDR3 reads CSASQRADTGELFF. Written as DNA, the CDR3 is TGCAGTGCTAGTCAAAGGGCGGACACCGGGGAGCTGTTTTTT.

The rearrangement links TRBV29-1 to TRBJ2-7; D gene ambiguous. Looked up from germline, CDR1 is SQVTM and CDR2 is ANQGSEA. There are 14 residues in the CDR3. Trimming took off 3 bases at V and 4 bases at J, with 16 bases between the two ends. CDR3 amino acids: CSVDASSHPYEQYF. CDR3 DNA sequence: TGCAGCGTTGATGCGTCCAGCCACCCTTACGAGCAGTACTTC.

J is TRBJ2-3 and V is TRBV5-1; 7 bases are shared with TRBD2. After removal of 3 bases from V and 2 bases from J, the junction contained 12 bases not matched to a gene. CDR1 and CDR2 from the germline V gene are SGHRS and YFSETQ. The CDR3 spans 17 residues. CDR3 region: CASSSRGLAGYTDTQYF. The CDR3 DNA reads as TGCGCCAGCAGCTCGAGGGGTTTAGCGGGTTACACAGATACGCAGTATTTT.

In its sample, this clonotype was seen a few times. The chain has TRBV5-1 and TRBJ2-3; 8 nucleotides align to TRBD2. Per the germline V gene, CDR1 is SGHRS and CDR2 is YFSETQ. CDR3 length: 14 amino acids. The V gene end was trimmed by 2 bases and the J gene end by 5 bases; junction bases not matched to a gene: 4. CDR3 protein: CASSFRAGEDTQYF. The CDR3 region has the DNA TGCGCCAGCAGCTTTCGAGCGGGAGAAGATACGCAGTATTTT. Full variable domain (rest looked up from reference TRBV5-1 and TRBJ2-3): KAGVTQTPRYLIKTRGQQVTLSCSPISGHRSVSWYQQTPGQGLQFLFEYFSETQRNKGNFPGRFSGRQFSNSRSEMNVSTLELGDSALYLCASSFRAGEDTQYFGPGTRLTVL.

The chain couples TRBV7-9 to TRBJ1-6, with D maybe TRBD1 (6 bases). From germline, CDR1 is SEHNR and CDR2 FQNEAQ (reference sequence). V was cut by 3 bases and J by 8 bases, with 20 bases left in between. This CDR3 has 17 residues. CDR3 nucleotides: TGTGCCAGCAGCTTTTATCGGGGGAGACAGGAGGATTCACCCCTCCACTTT. Translating it yields CASSFYRGRQEDSPLHF.

This clonotype was counted at least ten times. J is TRBJ1-6 and V is TRBV5-1, with 8 bases that match TRBD1. The germline CDR1 and CDR2 sequences are SGHRS and YFSETQ. CDR3 size: 15 residues. V shed 2 bases, J shed 10 bases, and the junction held 8 bases outside the gene matches. CDR3 DNA sequence: TGCGCCAGCAGCTTTACAGGGGGGCCTGAGTCACCCCTCCACTTT. Translation gives CASSFTGGPESPLHF.

In this sample, this clonotype turned up many times. CDR3 sequence (DNA): TGTGCCAGTAGTATGCGGAGACTAGCGGGCACCGGGGAGCTGTTTTTT. Its translation is CASSMRRLAGTGELFF. This chain connects TRBV19 to TRBJ2-2; TRBD2 agrees at 10 bases. There are 16 residues in the CDR3. Germline V gene sequence: CDR1 LNHDA, CDR2 SQIVND (reference sequence). The J segment lost 4 bases and the V segment lost 3 bases, leaving 5 bases of the junction unmatched. Using reference TRBV19 and TRBJ2-2 for the parts outside the CDR3, the full variable domain is DGGITQSPKYLFRKEGQNVTLSCEQNLNHDAMYWYRQDPGQGLRLIYYSQIVNDFQKGDIAEGYSVSREKKESFPLTVTSAQKNPTAFYLCASSMRRLAGTGELFFGEGSRLTVL.

This clonotype was counted a few times. The chain employs TRBV28 and TRBJ2-7; the match to TRBD2 covers 14 bases. Germline CDR1 is MDHEN and CDR2 is SYDVKM. V trimming: 2 bases; J trimming: 4 bases; junction bases outside the gene matches: 1. The length of the CDR3 is 15 residues. The CDR3: CASSLRLAGGYEQYF. The CDR3 nucleotides are TGTGCCAGCAGTTTAAGACTAGCGGGAGGGTACGAGCAGTACTTC.